These 30 T cell receptor beta chains share one sample of origin, sequenced in a study of T cell clonotyping in hematopoietic cell transplantation. Repertoires were generated with immunoSEQ multiplex PCR, while TCRdb's copy carries only in-frame clones and drops some. The table records about 1,400 clones, nearly 98% of them present only once. The source was PBMCs, collected 180 days after allogeneic stem cell transplant. These receptors all stem from a male patient in his fifties who had an allogeneic stem cell transplant from a related donor, so the T cells may come from the graft donor. Some clones in this sample may be carry-over from other donors' samples.

The rearrangement joins TRBV4-3 to TRBJ1-2; the D gene is possibly TRBD1 (6 bases). V dropped 1 base and J dropped 4 bases, with 16 bases sitting between them. The V gene's germline CDR1 is LGHNA and CDR2 YSLEER. CDR3 length: 16 residues. The CDR3 DNA sequence: TGCGCCAGCAGCCAAGGATCAGGGGCGAGCGGCTATGGCTACACCTTC. It is translated as CASSQGSGASGYGYTF.

V usage is TRBV6-5 and J usage is TRBJ1-2; D remains ambiguous. Germline V gene sequence: CDR1 MNHEY, CDR2 SVGAGI. V lost 6 bases to trimming and J lost 0 bases, with 11 bases between them. This CDR3 spans 14 amino acids. The CDR3 spells CASRVDAANYGYTF. CDR3 in DNA: TGTGCCAGCAGAGTGGACGCAGCTAACTATGGCTACACCTTC.

The chain combines TRBV5-6 with TRBJ2-1, with 12 nucleotides matching TRBD2. CDR1 and CDR2 (germline): SGHDT, YYEEEE. The CDR3 is 15 residues long. The V gene end was trimmed by 1 base and the J gene end by 6 bases; junction bases not matched to a gene: 2. In DNA, the CDR3 is TGTGCCAGCAGCTTGCGACTAGCGGGGGTCAATGAGCAGTTCTTC. Protein: CASSLRLAGVNEQFF. Full variable domain (remainder filled in from reference TRBV5-6 and TRBJ2-1): DAGVTQSPTHLIKTRGQQVTLRCSPKSGHDTVSWYQQALGQGPQFIFQYYEEEERQRGNFPDRFSGHQFPNYSSELNVNALLLGDSALYLCASSLRLAGVNEQFFGPGTRLTVL.

J is TRBJ1-2 and V is TRBV2, with D perhaps matching TRBD1 (5 bases). The CDR3 consists of 13 residues. Germline V gene sequence: CDR1 SNHLY, CDR2 FYNNEI. Trimming shortened V by 8 bases and J by 1 base, and 11 bases separated the two germline ends. CDR3 in amino acids: CASRDLNNYGYTF. CDR3 in DNA: TGTGCCAGCCGGGACCTTAATAACTATGGCTACACCTTC.

This clone was detected once. The chain carries TRBV15 and TRBJ2-1; D not resolved. V lost 3 bases and J 6 bases, leaving 15 bases between the germline ends. Per the germline V gene, CDR1 is LNHNV and CDR2 is YYDKDF (reference sequence). This CDR3 is built from 15 residues. CDR3 protein: CATSRNPHEANEQFF. The CDR3 DNA reads TGTGCCACCAGCAGGAATCCTCATGAGGCCAATGAGCAGTTCTTC.

This chain joins TRBV28 and TRBJ1-2; D perhaps matches TRBD1 (6 bases). The V gene lost 7 bases and the J gene lost 4 bases, with 22 bases spanning the gap. Germline CDR1 and CDR2: MDHEN and SYDVKM. This CDR3 has 16 residues. Here the CDR3 DNA reads TGTGCCAGCACCTTGGGGGCGGGAAGTCCCCGCTATGGCTACACCTTC. Encoded protein: CASTLGAGSPRYGYTF.

This rearrangement joins TRBV6-1 to TRBJ1-4; D unresolved. Germline V gives CDR1 MNHNS, CDR2 SASEGT. The CDR3 spans 14 residues. V was clipped by 4 bases and J by 8 bases, with 14 bases between them. In nucleotides, the CDR3 is TGTGCCAGCAGTGTGCTGGACCTGGGGGAAAAACTGTTTTTT. Its protein product is CASSVLDLGEKLFF.

The chain uses TRBV4-1 and TRBJ1-3, with D unclear. The V end lost 4 bases, the J end lost 0 bases, and 10 bases lay between the germline ends. CDR3 length: 15 residues. Germline CDR1 and CDR2: MGHRA and YSYEKL. The CDR3 reads CASSLRFPSGNTIYF. The CDR3, as DNA: TGCGCCAGCAGCCTAAGGTTCCCCTCTGGAAACACCATATATTTT.

The chain carries TRBV25-1 and TRBJ2-7; 7 bases map to TRBD1. This CDR3 is built from 18 residues. Per germline, CDR1 MGHDK and CDR2 SYGVNS. V lost 6 bases and J lost 0; bases outside the gene matches: 17. The CDR3, as DNA: TGTGCCAGCAGCCCGACAGGGAGCGTACCTATTAGCTCCTACGAGCAGTACTTC. Residues: CASSPTGSVPISSYEQYF.

The chain uses TRBV7-8 and TRBJ1-5; D may be TRBD1 (5 bases). Trimming took off 5 bases at V and 5 bases at J, with 16 bases between the two ends. Germline assignment: CDR1 SGHVS and CDR2 FQNEAQ. This CDR3 comprises 15 residues. This chain's CDR3 is CASSTSPTRDQPQHF. Written as DNA, the CDR3 is TGTGCCAGCAGCACTTCCCCCACCAGGGATCAGCCCCAGCATTTT.

The chain has TRBV9 and TRBJ1-1; the D is unclear. The CDR3 runs 12 residues. The germline V gene encodes CDR1 SGDLS and CDR2 YYNGEE. Trimming took 4 bases from V and 8 from J, leaving 12 bases between them. The CDR3 loop is CASSQDGVEAFF. The CDR3 DNA reads TGTGCCAGCAGCCAAGACGGGGTGGAAGCTTTCTTT. The full variable domain, in which reference TRBV9 and TRBJ1-1 provide the parts outside the CDR3, is DSGVTQTPKHLITATGQRVTLRCSPRSGDLSVYWYQQSLDQGLQFLIQYYNGEERAKGNILERFSAQQFPDLHSELNLSSLELGDSALYFCASSQDGVEAFFGQGTRLTVV.

The chain has TRBV7-2 and TRBJ2-7; 8 bases map to TRBD1. Germline V gene lookup returns CDR1 SGHTA and CDR2 FQGNSA. V dropped 8 bases and J dropped 3; count of bases not matched to a gene: 9. This CDR3 spans 14 amino acids. In DNA, the CDR3 is TGTGCCAGCCACGGACAGGGCCCCTTCTACGAGCAGTACTTC. Encoded protein: CASHGQGPFYEQYF.

V and J are TRBV6-4 and TRBJ1-5; D might be TRBD1 (6 bases). The CDR3 spans 15 residues. CDR1 and CDR2 from the germline V gene are MRHNA and SNTAGT. V was shortened by 4 bases and J by 9 bases, with 19 bases between the two germline ends. CDR3 sequence reads: CASSGPRQGYRPQHF. CDR3 DNA sequence: TGTGCCAGCAGTGGCCCGAGGCAGGGGTATAGGCCCCAGCATTTT.

This clone has just one count. The chain carries TRBV29-1 and TRBJ1-1; tentative D call: TRBD1 (6 bases). There are 13 residues in the CDR3. V was cut by 6 bases and J by 0 bases, with 11 bases left in between. The germline V gene has CDR1 SQVTM and CDR2 ANQGSEA. The CDR3 loop reads CSVSDSLNTEAFF. CDR3 DNA sequence: TGCAGCGTATCGGACAGCTTGAACACTGAAGCTTTCTTT.

The chain combines TRBV4-2 with TRBJ1-4, with D maybe TRBD1 (5 bases). The length of the CDR3 is 13 residues. Trimming removed 11 bases from V and 5 bases from J, with 15 bases in between. Germline V gives CDR1 LGHNA, CDR2 YNFKEQ. The CDR3 protein is CAGGKTRNEKLFF. The CDR3 DNA reads as TGTGCCGGGGGGAAGACACGAAATGAAAAACTGTTTTTT.

The rearrangement links TRBV20-1 to TRBJ2-5; D ambiguous. V was shortened by 5 bases and J by 5 bases, with 9 bases between the two germline ends. CDR3 size: 11 residues. The germline V gene has CDR1 DFQATT and CDR2 SNEGSKA (reference sequence). The CDR3 DNA reads TGCAGTGCTCCCCGTTTGGAGACCCAGTACTTC. Its translation is CSAPRLETQYF.

This chain uses TRBV6-5 with TRBJ1-2; 9 bases map to TRBD1. CDR3 length: 16 residues. The V gene's germline CDR1 is MNHEY and CDR2 SVGAGI. J gave up 3 bases and V 2 bases, and 7 bases lay outside the gene matches. The CDR3 DNA sequence: TGTGCCAGCAGTTACGGGGGACAGGGTCCAGACTATGGCTACACCTTC. As protein: CASSYGGQGPDYGYTF.

CDR3 in DNA: TGTGCCAGTAGCCGACAGGGTCCCACTGAAGCTTTCTTT. Residues: CASSRQGPTEAFF. The chain is built from TRBV19 and TRBJ1-1, with 7 bases that match TRBD1. The germline CDR1 and CDR2 sequences are LNHDA and SQIVND (reference sequence). The CDR3 is 13 residues long. The V and J ends lost 6 bases and 4 bases, in that order; junction bases with no gene match: 5.

The V and J genes are TRBV5-4 and TRBJ1-1; possibly TRBD1 for D (5 bases). The length of the CDR3 is 14 residues. Germline loops: CDR1 SGHNT, CDR2 YYREEE (reference sequence). Between the trimmed V and J ends, which lost 2 bases and 1 base, there was a span of 9 bases. CDR3 amino acids: CASSFGRGNTEAFF. CDR3 in DNA: TGTGCCAGCAGCTTCGGGAGGGGGAACACTGAAGCTTTCTTT. The entire variable domain, with the rest obtained from reference TRBV5-4 and TRBJ1-1, is as follows: ETGVTQSPTHLIKTRGQQVTLRCSSQSGHNTVSWYQQALGQGPQFIFQYYREEENGRGNFPPRFSGLQFPNYSSELNVNALELDDSALYLCASSFGRGNTEAFFGQGTRLTVV.

The V call is TRBV9, the J call TRBJ1-4, with D unresolved. Germline V CDR1 and CDR2: SGDLS, YYNGEE. V was shortened by 4 bases and J by 8 bases, with 18 bases between the two germline ends. The CDR3 runs to 15 residues. CDR3 amino acids: CASSTSTMSGEKLFF. The DNA of the CDR3 is TGTGCCAGCAGCACATCGACCATGAGTGGGGAAAAACTGTTTTTT.

This clone appeared a single time. This rearrangement joins TRBV29-1 to TRBJ1-2, with 7 bases fitting TRBD1. Trimming removed 5 bases from V and 6 bases from J; junction bases left unmatched: 9. The germline V gene has CDR1 SQVTM and CDR2 ANQGSEA. CDR3 length equals 13 residues. Here the CDR3 reads CSVIPDRVDGYTF. CDR3 nucleotide sequence: TGCAGCGTTATTCCCGACAGGGTTGATGGCTACACCTTC.

The V gene is TRBV2, the J gene TRBJ1-4, with D perhaps TRBD1 (6 bases). The CDR3 length is 15 residues. V was pared by 6 bases and J by 0 bases, with 11 bases between. Germline V gene sequence: CDR1 SNHLY, CDR2 FYNNEI. In DNA, the CDR3 is TGTGCCAGCAGGAGGGACACCCCAACTAATGAAAAACTGTTTTTT. Its protein is CASRRDTPTNEKLFF. Together with reference TRBV2 and TRBJ1-4, the CDR3 gives the full variable domain: EPEVTQTPSHQVTQMGQEVILRCVPISNHLYFYWYRQILGQKVEFLVSFYNNEISEKSEIFDDQFSVERPDGSNFTLKIRSTKLEDSAMYFCASRRDTPTNEKLFFGSGTQLSVL.

This chain connects TRBV6-1 to TRBJ1-1, with D unresolved. V gave up 4 bases and J gave up 10 bases, with 22 bases separating them. From germline, CDR1 is MNHNS and CDR2 SASEGT. This CDR3 has 15 residues. CDR3 nucleotides: TGTGCCAGCAGTGCGCGGAGAAGGCACCCGGACGGAGCTTTCTTT. Amino acid sequence: CASSARRRHPDGAFF.

The V and J genes are TRBV6-4 and TRBJ2-2, with D hard to call. Trimming took 0 bases from V and 3 from J, leaving 2 bases between them. Germline V lookup: CDR1 MRHNA, CDR2 SNTAGT. CDR3 length: 13 residues. The CDR3 sequence is CASSDSDTGELFF. CDR3 DNA: TGTGCCAGCAGTGACTCTGACACCGGGGAGCTGTTTTTT.

The chain combines TRBV4-1 with TRBJ1-6; 11 nucleotides align to TRBD1. Germline-derived CDR1 and CDR2 are MGHRA and YSYEKL. The CDR3 consists of 16 residues. The V segment lost 3 bases and the J segment 10 bases; nucleotides outside the gene matches: 8. CDR3 in amino acids: CASSQAGQGAGSPLHF. The CDR3, as DNA: TGCGCCAGCAGCCAGGCCGGACAGGGGGCCGGATCACCCCTCCACTTT.

The chain joins TRBV10-3 to TRBJ1-1; weak D call: TRBD1 (5 bases). Germline-derived CDR1 and CDR2 are ENHRY and SYGVKD. V shed 2 bases and J shed 7 bases, with 14 bases lying between them. The CDR3 is 14 amino acids. The CDR3 DNA is TGTGCCATCAGTGAGCAGGCAGGGCGTGGTGAAGCTTTCTTT. Translated, it gives CAISEQAGRGEAFF.

The chain links TRBV5-6 to TRBJ2-7; 10 bases fit TRBD2. Germline loops: CDR1 SGHDT, CDR2 YYEEEE. The CDR3 consists of 15 residues. The ends lost 3 bases at V and 2 bases at J; junction bases unmatched: 5. The CDR3 sequence: CASSSLAGGAYEQYF. CDR3 nucleotide sequence: TGTGCCAGCAGCTCCTTAGCGGGAGGAGCCTACGAGCAGTACTTC.

The DNA for the CDR3 is TGTGCCAGCAGCCAACCGGACAGGTTTAGCACAGATACGCAGTATTTT. This gives the protein CASSQPDRFSTDTQYF. The J gene is TRBJ2-3, the V gene TRBV14; 7 bases are a match to TRBD1. The J segment lost 0 bases and the V segment lost 2 bases, leaving 5 bases of the junction unmatched. The germline V gene encodes CDR1 SGHDN and CDR2 FVKESK. The CDR3 runs 16 residues.

The DNA of the CDR3 is TGTGCCAGCAGTTTTCGGGCGGGAGCCGGCTTGTACTTC. This codes for CASSFRAGAGLYF. This chain links TRBV27 with TRBJ2-7; 7 nucleotides agree with TRBD2. This CDR3 has 13 amino acids. The junction had 11 bases not matched to a gene; V was cut back by 3 bases and J by 12 bases. Per the germline V gene, CDR1 is MNHEY and CDR2 is SMNVEV (reference sequence).

This chain connects TRBV5-1 to TRBJ2-7, with D perhaps matching TRBD2 (5 bases). Germline V gene lookup returns CDR1 SGHRS and CDR2 YFSETQ. The V end lost 4 bases, the J end lost 6 bases, and 20 bases lay between the germline ends. The CDR3 extends over 15 amino acids. The CDR3 is CASSAQVGLLPEQYF. In DNA form, the CDR3 reads TGCGCCAGCAGCGCCCAAGTAGGACTCCTGCCCGAGCAGTACTTC.